Here is one TCR beta chain with its context. What this receptor recognizes is not known. No quality values exist for individual bases; no much larger clone is one base distant. For sequencing of the TCRbeta CDR3 region, genomic DNA was extracted from the sorted cells. The immunoSEQ Assay was used to sequence the TCRbeta CDR3 regions. Held by TCRdb, this immuneACCESS table contains in-frame sequences only and omits some clones. Under half of the omission traces to an unresolved V gene where checked; the cause of the rest is unknown. The sample includes under 30,000 clones, with nearly 95% observed a single time. The biggest ten clones account for about 9% of the sample. Taken from cysteine to phenylalanine, the CDR3 has 16 residues. CDR3 DNA only is kept here, 48 bases in frame from base 1. Trimming at the junction amounts to 5 bases on V and 3 bases on J, and the germline ends lie 18 bases apart. Via the germline V gene (reference sequence), CDR1 is SEHNR and CDR2 FQNEAQ.

The trial excluded patients who had a history of autoimmune disease or who were on systemic immunosuppression. Peripheral blood for TCR sequencing was drawn from every dose cohort at baseline, at cycle 4 day 1 and at cycle 7 day 1. Samples were obtained from an open-label, multicenter, first-in-human phase I dose-escalation trial of ivuxolimab. Adults with locally advanced or metastatic melanoma, renal cell carcinoma, hepatocellular carcinoma or head and neck squamous cell carcinoma were enrolled in the trial. Before TCR sequencing, CD4+ and CD8+ T cells were separately sorted from peripheral blood. This sample stems from a study of OX40 agonist ivuxolimab in advanced cancers. The study in broad terms: Ivuxolimab, which targeted the costimulatory receptor OX40 (CD134), was an agonistic, fully human IgG2 monoclonal antibody. Intravenous ivuxolimab was administered to patients every 2 weeks at six dose levels: 0.01, 0.1, 0.3, 1.5, 3 and 10 mg/kg. Among the 50 to 55 dose-escalation patients, about 19 had hepatocellular carcinoma, approximately 15 melanoma, 9 renal cell carcinoma and 9 head and neck cancer. A male proportion of 82.7% and a mean age of approximately 58 years, ranging from about 23 to 79, were recorded for the dose-escalation cohort. Patients were allowed to have had prior anti-PD-1, anti-PD-L1 or anti-CTLA-4 therapy, and 40% of the dose-escalation patients had previously received checkpoint inhibitors. Partial responses were achieved by three dose-escalation patients, of whom one had hepatocellular carcinoma and two had cutaneous melanoma. The purpose of peripheral TCRbeta sequencing was to test whether ivuxolimab changed TCR sequence diversity and led to clonal T-cell expansion. The paper covers the monotherapy dose-escalation part of the phase I ivuxolimab trial, which included N of about 56 patients. Study-wide findings and limitations: Low levels of normalized T-cell clonal expansion were also shown by some nonresponding patients. Partial responders in the 0.1-3.0 mg/kg groups had among the lowest normalized peripheral clonal expansion, especially among CD8+ T cells. On average, CD8+ T cells showed more expanded clones than CD4+ T cells after ivuxolimab. Clonal expansion of both CD4+ and CD8+ blood T cells was observed from baseline to week 6 at doses 0.1 to 3.0 mg/kg. The antigen specificity of the peripheral T cells that underwent clonal expansion was not determined.

The sequences come from CD4+ or CD8+ T cells sorted from blood, collected in a trial of the OX40 agonist ivuxolimab. This clonotype was sampled from an adult with an advanced solid tumor such as melanoma, head and neck, liver or kidney cancer. The V gene is TRBV7-9 and the J gene is TRBJ2-3, with a tentative D gene TRBD1 over 5 matching bases. The base sequence is TGTGCCAGCAGCAAAAAGGGCCCAGGGCGGACAGATACGCAGTATTTT. This sequence encodes CASSKKGPGRTDTQYF.